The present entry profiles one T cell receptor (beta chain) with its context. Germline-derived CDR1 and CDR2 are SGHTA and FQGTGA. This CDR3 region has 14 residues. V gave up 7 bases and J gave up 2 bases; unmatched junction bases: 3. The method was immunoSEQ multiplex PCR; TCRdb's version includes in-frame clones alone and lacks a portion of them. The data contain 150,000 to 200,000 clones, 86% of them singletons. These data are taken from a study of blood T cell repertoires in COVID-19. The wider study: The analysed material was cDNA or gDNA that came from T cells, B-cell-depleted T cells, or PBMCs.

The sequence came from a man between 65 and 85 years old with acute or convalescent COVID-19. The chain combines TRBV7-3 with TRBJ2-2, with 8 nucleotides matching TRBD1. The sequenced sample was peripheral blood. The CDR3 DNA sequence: TGTGCCAGCAAGCAGGGGGCAAACACCGGGGAGCTGTTTTTT. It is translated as CASKQGANTGELFF.